Below, 16 T cell receptor beta chains from the same sample are listed, as sequenced in a study of OX40 agonist ivuxolimab in advanced cancers. Repertoires were generated with immunoSEQ multiplex PCR, while TCRdb's copy carries only in-frame clones and drops some. The sample holds 60,000 to 75,000 clones, approximately 83% seen once. Material: CD4+ or CD8+ T cells sorted from blood, obtained in a trial of the OX40 agonist ivuxolimab. These receptors were taken from an adult with an advanced solid tumor such as melanoma, head and neck, liver or kidney cancer.

This chain links TRBV9 with TRBJ2-7; 8 bases align to TRBD1. This CDR3 contains 17 residues. The V and J ends lost 0 bases and 3 bases, in that order; junction bases with no gene match: 11. Germline lookup yields CDR1 SGDLS and CDR2 YYNGEE. Here the CDR3 reads CASSVDTGQGPLYEQYF. Here the CDR3 DNA reads TGTGCCAGCAGCGTAGACACCGGACAGGGCCCCCTCTACGAGCAGTACTTC.

This chain uses TRBV6-4 with TRBJ2-6; D ambiguous. Trimming removed 2 bases at V and 0 bases at J, with 5 bases between. CDR3 length equals 15 residues. Germline CDR1 is MRHNA and CDR2 is SNTAGT. CDR3 sequence (DNA): TGTGCCAGCAGTGACCAGACCTCTGGGGCCAACGTCCTGACTTTC. Translating it yields CASSDQTSGANVLTF.

The chain carries TRBV2 and TRBJ2-5; D gene ambiguous. Looked up from germline, CDR1 is SNHLY and CDR2 is FYNNEI. Trimming shortened V by 6 bases and J by 2 bases, and 4 bases separated the two germline ends. This CDR3 has 11 amino acids. CDR3 region: CASSPQETQYF. For the CDR3, the DNA is TGTGCCAGCAGCCCGCAAGAGACCCAGTACTTC.

This rearrangement joins TRBV6-1 to TRBJ2-3; 10 nucleotides align to TRBD2. Germline V gene lookup returns CDR1 MNHNS and CDR2 SASEGT. V dropped 5 bases and J dropped 2; count of bases not matched to a gene: 4. The CDR3 spans 15 residues. The CDR3 nucleotides are TGTGCCAGCAGTCCTCTAGCGGGGGACACAGATACGCAGTATTTT. It specifies CASSPLAGDTDTQYF.

The chain uses TRBV6-1 and TRBJ1-2; no clear D gene. The germline CDR1 and CDR2 sequences are MNHNS and SASEGT. The CDR3 consists of 13 residues. The V end was cut by 5 bases, the J end by 4 bases, with 11 bases between. Here the CDR3 reads CASSPGGPYGYTF. The CDR3 nucleotides read TGTGCCAGCAGTCCCGGTGGCCCCTATGGCTACACCTTC.

On this clone itself: An end of the junction differs from the germline gene, which may be a read error. CDR3 DNA sequence: TGTGCCAGCAGTTTAACTCCGGGACAGAAACGGTCTAACTATGGCCACACCTTC. Encoded protein: CASSLTPGQKRSNYGHTF. The chain employs TRBV28 and TRBJ1-2; 7 positions match TRBD1. This CDR3 contains 18 residues. Germline CDR1 reads MDHEN; CDR2 reads SYDVKM.

This clone was observed a handful of times. CDR3 sequence reads: CASSSWTGVDTF. Here the CDR3 DNA reads TGTGCCAGCAGCTCATGGACAGGGGTGGACACCTTC. The J gene is TRBJ1-2, the V gene TRBV7-9, with 9 bases that match TRBD1. The CDR3 totals 12 residues. The germline CDR1 and CDR2 sequences are SEHNR and FQNEAQ (reference sequence). The junction had 6 bases not matched to a gene; V was cut back by 4 bases and J by 12 bases.

The genes are TRBV7-7 and TRBJ2-1; 7 nucleotides agree with TRBD1. The CDR3 spans 14 residues. The junction had 9 bases not matched to a gene; V was cut back by 5 bases and J by 8 bases. Germline loops: CDR1 SSHAT, CDR2 FNYEAQ (reference sequence). CDR3 DNA: TGTGCCAGCAGCCAGTCAGGGGGTGGGGATGAGCAGTTCTTC. Translating gives CASSQSGGGDEQFF.

This rearrangement joins TRBV10-2 to TRBJ2-3; 8 bases agree with TRBD1. Germline CDR1 WSHSY, CDR2 SAAADI. V lost 7 bases, J lost 2 bases, and 8 bases stayed unmatched. The CDR3 runs 15 residues. The CDR3 protein is CASTPGQAATDTQYF. In DNA, the CDR3 is TGCGCCAGCACCCCGGGACAGGCCGCCACAGATACGCAGTATTTT.

This chain joins TRBV10-1 and TRBJ2-7; tentatively, D is TRBD2 (7 bases). V was trimmed by 0 bases and J by 0 bases, leaving 12 bases between them. Germline values: CDR1 WNHNN, CDR2 SYGVQD (reference sequence). CDR3 length: 16 residues. As DNA, the CDR3 is TGCGCCAGCAGTGAGTCGGGGGGGCGGGCCTCCTACGAGCAGTACTTC. Protein: CASSESGGRASYEQYF.

CDR3 DNA sequence: TGTGCCAGCAGCCCGCGAGGGTCCTTTAACACCGGGGAGCTGTTTTTT. Its protein is CASSPRGSFNTGELFF. The rearrangement uses TRBV11-2 and TRBJ2-2, with a tentative D call TRBD2 (5 bases). Trimming cost V 5 bases and J 2 bases, with 15 bases left between them. Germline V lookup: CDR1 SGHAT, CDR2 FQNNGV. The CDR3 consists of 16 residues. Together with reference TRBV11-2 and TRBJ2-2, the CDR3 gives the full variable domain: EAGVAQSPRYKIIEKRQSVAFWCNPISGHATLYWYQQILGQGPKLLIQFQNNGVVDDSQLPKDRFSAERLKGVDSTLKIQPAKLEDSAVYLCASSPRGSFNTGELFFGEGSRLTVL.

V and J are TRBV11-2 and TRBJ2-3; 9 bases align to TRBD1. V was clipped by 6 bases and J by 2 bases; unmatched bases: 6. This CDR3 region has 15 residues. From germline, CDR1 is SGHAT and CDR2 FQNNGV. CDR3 sequence: CASSSGQGSTDTQYF. The CDR3, as DNA: TGTGCCAGCAGTTCTGGACAGGGGTCCACAGATACGCAGTATTTT.

In this sample, this clone turned up many times. This CDR3 is CASSPSGTGLINYGYTF. The DNA of the CDR3 is TGTGCCAGCTCACCCTCCGGGACAGGACTAATTAACTATGGCTACACCTTC. The chain combines TRBV18 with TRBJ1-2, with 8 nucleotides matching TRBD1. V dropped 3 bases and J dropped 1; count of bases not matched to a gene: 10. This CDR3 region has 17 residues. Germline loops: CDR1 KGHSH, CDR2 LQKENI.

The rearrangement links TRBV5-6 to TRBJ2-3, with 7 bases that match TRBD2. The V and J ends lost 1 base and 0 bases, in that order; junction bases with no gene match: 2. In germline, CDR1 is SGHDT, CDR2 YYEEEE. The CDR3 spans 15 residues. This chain's CDR3 is CASSLYGGSTDTQYF. The CDR3 DNA reads as TGTGCCAGCAGCTTGTACGGGGGGAGCACAGATACGCAGTATTTT.

This chain joins TRBV2 and TRBJ2-3; 10 bases align to TRBD2. The length of the CDR3 is 19 residues. Germline trimming cut 8 bases from V and 0 bases from J; bases unmatched to any gene: 17. CDR1 is SNHLY, CDR2 FYNNEI, per germline. CDR3 loop: CASGAPGTSVPSSTDTQYF. DNA of the CDR3: TGTGCCAGCGGAGCACCCGGGACTAGCGTTCCCTCTAGCACAGATACGCAGTATTTT.

This clone was counted between two and nine times. The chain couples TRBV4-1 to TRBJ1-1; D remains unclear. The CDR3 is 14 amino acids. CDR1 and CDR2 (germline): MGHRA, YSYEKL. V was pared by 5 bases and J by 2 bases, with 12 bases between. This CDR3 is CASSGPLKNTEAFF. The DNA of the CDR3 is TGCGCCAGCAGCGGACCCTTGAAAAACACTGAAGCTTTCTTT.